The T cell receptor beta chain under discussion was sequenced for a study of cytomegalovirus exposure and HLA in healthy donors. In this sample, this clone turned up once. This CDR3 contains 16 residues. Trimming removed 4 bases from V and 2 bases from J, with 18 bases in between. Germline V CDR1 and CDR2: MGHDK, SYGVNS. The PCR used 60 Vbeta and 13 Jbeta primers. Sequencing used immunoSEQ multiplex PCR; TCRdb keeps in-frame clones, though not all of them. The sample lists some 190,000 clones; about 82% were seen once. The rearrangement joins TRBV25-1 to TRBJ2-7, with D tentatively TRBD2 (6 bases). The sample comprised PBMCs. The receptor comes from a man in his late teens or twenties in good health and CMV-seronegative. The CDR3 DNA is TGTGCCAGCAGTGCAAAAGATCCGGGAGTCCCCTACGAGCAGTACTTC. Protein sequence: CASSAKDPGVPYEQYF.